The 3 T cell receptor beta chains listed next were all sequenced from one sample in a study of T cell repertoires in cytomegalovirus infection. Their specific antigens are unknown. Each CDR3 protein gets one entry after TCRdb re-called the reads with MiXCR. Here the sample spans about 770,000 distinct CDR3 sequences, approximately 32% being singletons. The input for sequencing was cultured CD8+ T cells from PBMCs, taken from culture after CMV antigen stimulation. These receptor sequences come from a human donor in good health (CMV status not recorded). Some clones in this sample may be carry-over from other donors' samples.

The chain couples TRBV28 to TRBJ2-3; tentatively, D is TRBD2 (5 bases). Trimming cost V 5 bases and J 1 base, with 10 bases left between them. The CDR3 spans 14 residues. Germline CDR1 is MDHEN and CDR2 is SYDVKM. DNA for the CDR3: TGTGCCAGCAGTCAGGTGCGGGGCACAGATACGCAGTATTTT. Its protein is CASSQVRGTDTQYF. The variable domain in full, with the rest retrieved from reference TRBV28 and TRBJ2-3, is DVKVTQSSRYLVKRTGEKVFLECVQDMDHENMFWYRQDPGLGLRLIYFSYDVKMKEKGDIPEGYSVSREKKERFSLILESASTNQTSMYLCASSQVRGTDTQYFGPGTRLTVL.

The genes are TRBV5-4 and TRBJ2-3; a weak D match, TRBD2 (6 bases). Germline V lookup: CDR1 SGHNT, CDR2 YYREEE (reference sequence). The CDR3 loop spans 16 amino acids. V was clipped by 4 bases and J by 3 bases, with 18 bases between them. CDR3 in amino acids: CASSMDYSLTTDTQYF. CDR3 coding DNA: TGTGCCAGCAGCATGGACTACAGCTTAACGACAGATACGCAGTATTTT.

This chain joins TRBV28 and TRBJ2-1; D is unresolved. Germline lookup yields CDR1 MDHEN and CDR2 SYDVKM. The V end lost 2 bases, the J end lost 13 bases, and 9 bases lay between the germline ends. This CDR3 spans 11 amino acids. The CDR3 region has the DNA TGTGCCAGCAGTTTAGGGGTTGGACAGTTCTTC. It codes for CASSLGVGQFF.